This T cell receptor (beta chain) was sequenced in a study of OX40 agonist ivuxolimab in advanced cancers. V lost 2 bases and J 2 bases, leaving 12 bases between the germline ends. The germline CDR1 and CDR2 sequences are SGHTA and FQGNSA. This CDR3 has 15 residues. Assay: immunoSEQ multiplex PCR; the TCRdb copy retains only in-frame clones and omits some. This sample yields roughly 70,000 clones, of which 88% are seen a single time; approximately 2.5% belongs to the top ten. The TCR sequence derives from an adult with an advanced solid tumor such as melanoma, head and neck, liver or kidney cancer. The gene calls are TRBV7-2 and TRBJ2-5, with D tentatively TRBD1 (5 bases). The sequencing here drew on CD4+ or CD8+ T cells sorted from blood, taken in a trial of the OX40 agonist ivuxolimab. The CDR3 DNA follows: TGTGCCAGCAGCTTAATGGCTGGGGCTCAAGAGACCCAGTACTTC. Protein sequence: CASSLMAGAQETQYF.